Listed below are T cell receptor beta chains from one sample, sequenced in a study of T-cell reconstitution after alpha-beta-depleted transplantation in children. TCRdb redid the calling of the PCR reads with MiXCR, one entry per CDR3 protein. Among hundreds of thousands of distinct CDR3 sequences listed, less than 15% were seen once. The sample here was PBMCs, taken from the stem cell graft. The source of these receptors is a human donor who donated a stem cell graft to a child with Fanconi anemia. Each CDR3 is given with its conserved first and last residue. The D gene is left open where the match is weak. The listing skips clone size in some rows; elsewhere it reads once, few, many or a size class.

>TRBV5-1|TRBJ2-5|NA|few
CASRASPQETQYF
TGCGCCAGCAGGGCCTCCCCACAAGAGACCCAGTACTTC
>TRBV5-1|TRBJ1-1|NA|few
CASSWEGGNTEAFF
TGCGCCAGCAGCTGGGAGGGTGGGAACACTGAAGCTTTCTTT
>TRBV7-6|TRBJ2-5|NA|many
CASSPNRETQYF
TGTGCCAGCAGTCCGAACCGGGAGACCCAGTACTTC
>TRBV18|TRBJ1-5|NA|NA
CASSTERDQPQHF
TGTGCCAGCTCCACAGAGAGGGATCAGCCCCAGCATTTT
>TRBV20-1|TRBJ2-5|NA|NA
CSARAVGETQYF
TGCAGTGCTAGAGCCGTGGGGGAGACCCAGTACTTC
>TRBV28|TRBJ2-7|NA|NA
CATWTPSSYEQYF
TGTGCCACCTGGACACCGAGCTCCTACGAGCAGTACTTC
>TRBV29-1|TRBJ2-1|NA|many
CSVTNTAYNEQFF
TGCAGCGTTACAAACACTGCCTACAATGAGCAGTTCTTC
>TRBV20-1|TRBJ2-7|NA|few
CSARARVGRAYEQYF
TGCAGTGCTAGAGCCCGGGTAGGGAGAGCCTACGAGCAGTACTTC
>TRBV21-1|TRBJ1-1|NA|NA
CASSTEAFF
TGTGCCAGCAGCACAGAGGCTTTCTTT
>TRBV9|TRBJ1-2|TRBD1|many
CASSVDFTGQASGYTF
TGTGCCAGCAGCGTAGATTTCACGGGACAGGCTAGCGGCTACACCTTC
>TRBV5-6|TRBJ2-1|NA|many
CASSPGHPNEQFF
TGTGCCAGCAGCCCTGGACACCCCAATGAGCAGTTCTTC
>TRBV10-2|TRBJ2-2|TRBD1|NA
CAAEGAWNNGELFF
TGCGCCGCCGAGGGGGCCTGGAATAACGGGGAGCTGTTTTTT
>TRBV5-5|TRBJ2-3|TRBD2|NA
CASSLRLAGEGTDTQYF
TGTGCCAGCAGCTTAAGACTAGCGGGGGAGGGCACAGATACGCAGTATTTT
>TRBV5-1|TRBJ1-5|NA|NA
CASSPGVFGQPQHF
TGCGCCAGCAGCCCCGGGGTCTTTGGTCAGCCCCAGCATTTT
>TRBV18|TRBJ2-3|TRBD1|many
CASSPSGGNRVTQYF
TGTGCCAGCTCACCGTCAGGGGGTAATCGGGTTACGCAGTATTTT
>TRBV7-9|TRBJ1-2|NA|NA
CASSLAATSGGYTF
TGTGCCAGCAGCTTGGCAGCAACATCGGGTGGCTACACCTTC
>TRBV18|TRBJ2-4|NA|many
CASSPGGAKNIQYF
TGTGCCAGCTCACCAGGAGGGGCCAAAAACATTCAGTACTTC
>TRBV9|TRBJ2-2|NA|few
CASKRNLGTGELFF
TGTGCCAGCAAAAGAAACTTGGGCACCGGGGAGCTGTTTTTT
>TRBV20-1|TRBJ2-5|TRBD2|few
CSASPSGVIGTQYF
TGCAGTGCTAGTCCTAGCGGGGTTATCGGGACCCAGTACTTC
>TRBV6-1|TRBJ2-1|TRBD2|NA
CAIREAGGSSSSYNGQFF
TGTGCCATCAGGGAAGCGGGGGGGAGCTCCAGCTCCTACAATGGGCAGTTCTTC
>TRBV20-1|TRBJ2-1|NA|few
CSAETELDEQFF
TGCAGTGCCGAAACAGAGTTGGATGAGCAGTTCTTC
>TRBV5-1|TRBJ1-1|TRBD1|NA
CASSRDRTNTEAFF
TGCGCCAGCAGCCGGGACAGAACGAACACTGAAGCTTTCTTT
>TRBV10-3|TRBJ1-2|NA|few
CAISEVDGYTF
TGTGCCATCAGTGAAGTGGATGGCTACACCTTC
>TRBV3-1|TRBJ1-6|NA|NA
CASSQYLSPLHF
TGTGCCAGCAGCCAATATCTTTCACCCCTCCACTTT
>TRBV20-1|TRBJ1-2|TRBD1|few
CSARTQGIGGYTF
TGCAGTGCTAGGACACAGGGGATTGGTGGCTACACCTTC
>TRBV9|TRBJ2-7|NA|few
CASSVGTGNNYEQYF
TGTGCCAGCAGCGTAGGGACCGGTAATAACTACGAGCAGTACTTC
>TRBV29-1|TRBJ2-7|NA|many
CSVRSSYEQYF
TGCAGCGTCCGAAGCTCTTACGAGCAGTACTTC
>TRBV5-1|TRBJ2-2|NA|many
CASSLSKGGLTTGELFF
TGCGCCAGCAGCTTGTCGAAGGGGGGATTAACCACCGGGGAGCTGTTTTTT
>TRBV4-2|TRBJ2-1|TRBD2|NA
CASSQGVGLGVDEQFF
TGTGCCAGCAGCCAGGGTGTGGGACTAGGGGTCGATGAGCAGTTCTTC
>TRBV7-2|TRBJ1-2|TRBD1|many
CASSSTGYGYTF
TGTGCCAGCAGCTCGACAGGGTATGGCTACACCTTC
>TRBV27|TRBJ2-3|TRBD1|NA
CASSFGQGRGPDTQYF
TGTGCCAGCAGTTTTGGACAGGGGAGGGGTCCAGATACGCAGTATTTT
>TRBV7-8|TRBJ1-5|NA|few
CASSLPGGRFQPQHF
TGTGCCAGCAGCTTACCGGGGGGCCGTTTTCAGCCCCAGCATTTT
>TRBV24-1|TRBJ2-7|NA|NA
CATSNAAGREQYF
TGTGCCACCAGCAACGCTGCTGGGCGGGAGCAGTACTTC
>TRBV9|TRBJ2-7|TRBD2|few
CASSVSAGNDEQYF
TGTGCCAGCAGCGTTTCAGCGGGGAACGACGAGCAGTACTTC
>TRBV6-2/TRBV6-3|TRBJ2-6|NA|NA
CASSYSPALSGANVLTF
TGTGCCAGCAGTTACTCGCCCGCGCTATCTGGGGCCAACGTCCTGACTTTC
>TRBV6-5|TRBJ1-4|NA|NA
CASSSGVQREKLFF
TGTGCCAGCAGTTCAGGGGTTCAGAGGGAAAAACTGTTTTTT
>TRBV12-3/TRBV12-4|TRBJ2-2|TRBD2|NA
CASNRLADSGELFF
TGTGCCAGCAATAGACTAGCTGATTCCGGGGAGCTGTTTTTT
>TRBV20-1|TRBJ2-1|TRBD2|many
CSARGRAYNEQFF
TGCAGTGCTAGGGGGAGGGCCTACAATGAGCAGTTCTTC
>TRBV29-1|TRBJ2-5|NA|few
CSVEGRALQETQYF
TGCAGCGTTGAAGGGCGGGCGCTACAAGAGACCCAGTACTTC
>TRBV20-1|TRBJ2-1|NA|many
CSAAPDVTITPFNEQFF
TGCAGTGCCGCACCGGACGTAACAATTACTCCTTTCAATGAGCAGTTCTTC
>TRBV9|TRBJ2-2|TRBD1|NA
CASSVARDRLAGELFF
TGTGCCAGCAGCGTAGCCAGGGACAGATTAGCCGGGGAGCTGTTTTTT
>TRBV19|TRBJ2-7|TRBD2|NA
CASRRTSGGTYEQYF
TGTGCCAGTAGACGGACTAGCGGGGGGACGTACGAGCAGTACTTC
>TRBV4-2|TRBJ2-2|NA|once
CASRPKREAGELFF
TGTGCCAGCCGGCCAAAAAGGGAGGCCGGGGAGCTGTTTTTT
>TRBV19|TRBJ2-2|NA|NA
CASSRGTGKTGELFF
TGTGCCAGTAGTAGGGGGACTGGGAAAACCGGGGAGCTGTTTTTT
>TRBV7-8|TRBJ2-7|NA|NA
CASSPLPNSYEQYF
TGTGCCAGCAGCCCCCTCCCTAACTCCTACGAGCAGTACTTC
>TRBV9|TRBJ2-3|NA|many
CASSVGADTQYF
TGTGCCAGCAGCGTAGGGGCCGATACGCAGTATTTT
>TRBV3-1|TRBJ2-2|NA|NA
CASSPWGSPNSQLFF
TGTGCCAGCAGCCCCTGGGGAAGCCCCAACTCGCAGCTGTTTTTT
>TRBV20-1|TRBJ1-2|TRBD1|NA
CSARDRDRGVYGYTF
TGCAGTGCTAGAGATAGGGACAGGGGAGTCTATGGCTACACCTTC
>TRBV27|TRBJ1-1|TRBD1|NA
CASSPGQTSEAFF
TGTGCCAGCAGTCCGGGACAGACCTCTGAAGCTTTCTTT
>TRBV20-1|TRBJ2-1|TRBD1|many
CSAPLDRENEQFF
TGCAGTGCTCCCTTGGACAGGGAAAATGAGCAGTTCTTC
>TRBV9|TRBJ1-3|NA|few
CASSPPLGGASGNNIYF
TGTGCCAGCAGCCCTCCCCTCGGGGGGGCTTCAGGAAACAACATATATTTT
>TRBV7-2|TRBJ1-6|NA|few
CASSLGTRPPLHF
TGTGCCAGCAGCTTAGGTACTAGGCCACCCCTCCACTTT
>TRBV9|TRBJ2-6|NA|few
CASSVGGSPSGANVLTF
TGTGCCAGCAGCGTAGGAGGCAGCCCCTCTGGGGCCAACGTCCTGACTTTC
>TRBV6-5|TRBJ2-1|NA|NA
CASSYSGGGLNEQFF
TGTGCCAGCAGTTACTCCGGTGGGGGGTTGAATGAGCAGTTCTTC
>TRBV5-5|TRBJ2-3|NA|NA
CASSLKWGTDTQYF
TGTGCCAGCAGCTTGAAATGGGGCACAGATACGCAGTATTTT